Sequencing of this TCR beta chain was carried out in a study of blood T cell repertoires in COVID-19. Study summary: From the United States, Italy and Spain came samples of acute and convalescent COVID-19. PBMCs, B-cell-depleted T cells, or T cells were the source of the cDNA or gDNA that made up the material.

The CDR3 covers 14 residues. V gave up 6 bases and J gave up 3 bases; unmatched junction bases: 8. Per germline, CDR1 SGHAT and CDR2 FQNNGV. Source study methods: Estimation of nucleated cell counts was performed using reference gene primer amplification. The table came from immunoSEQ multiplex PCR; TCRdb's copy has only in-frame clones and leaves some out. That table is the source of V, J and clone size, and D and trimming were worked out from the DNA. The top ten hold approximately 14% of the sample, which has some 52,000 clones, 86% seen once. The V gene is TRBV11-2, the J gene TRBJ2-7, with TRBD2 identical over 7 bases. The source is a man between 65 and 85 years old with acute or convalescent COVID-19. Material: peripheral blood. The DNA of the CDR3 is TGTGCCAGCAGTCTTCGCGGGAGTATCTACGAGCAGTACTTC. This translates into CASSLRGSIYEQYF.